This T cell receptor beta chain was recovered during a study of CD8 T cells in ankylosing spondylitis. Whole-study results and caveats: Ankylosing spondylitis blood appeared to carry a characteristic TCR beta motif of roughly eight highly homologous variants. Clones linked with disease were CD8+ and fairly uncommon in the peripheral blood.

Worth noting for this clonotype: Its antigen is still unknown.

Germline V gene sequence: CDR1 MDHEN, CDR2 SYDVKM. The CDR3 runs to 15 residues. With 3 bases removed from V and 4 bases from J, the gap between germline ends came to 13 bases. Each CDR3 protein gets one entry after TCRdb re-called the 5' RACE reads with MiXCR. The table has 150,000 to 200,000 distinct CDR3 sequences, about a sixth seen once. This receptor was identified in a male donor with ankylosing spondylitis or in good health (not recorded which). Sequenced input: blood, either unsorted or a sorted T cell fraction (not recorded which). The V gene is TRBV28, the J gene TRBJ2-1; a possible D gene is TRBD2 (5 bases). The CDR3 bases are TGTGCCAGCAGTTTGGGAGCGACACCTTACAATGAGCAGTTCTTC. As protein: CASSLGATPYNEQFF.